The rows below give T cell receptor beta chains drawn from one sample of a study of monozygotic twins with cystic fibrosis. Produced via immunoSEQ multiplex PCR; TCRdb's table is partial and in-frame only. The table lists about 29,000 clones, 70% to 90% of them singletons. Input material: blood. Receptors originate from a girl between 2 and 10 years old with cystic fibrosis. CDR3s include the opening cysteine and the closing phenylalanine or tryptophan. Fields, in order: V gene, D gene, clone size, J gene, CDR3 DNA, CDR3 protein. D genes are given only for firm matches. Clone size appears in some rows only: once, few, many, or a class for an expanded clone.

v_gene: TRBV30; d_gene: TRBD2; abundance: NA; j_gene: TRBJ2-3; CDR3nt: TGTGCCTGGAGTCCCGCGGGAGACGAAGATACGCAGTATTTT; CDR3aa: CAWSPAGDEDTQYF
v_gene: TRBV7-9; d_gene: NA; abundance: NA; j_gene: TRBJ1-2; CDR3nt: TGTGCCAGCACCGAGGGGGAGAACTATGGCTACACCTTC; CDR3aa: CASTEGENYGYTF
v_gene: TRBV10-2; d_gene: NA; abundance: NA; j_gene: TRBJ1-5; CDR3nt: TGCGCCAGCAGTGAGTCCGTCAATCAGCCCCAGCATTTT; CDR3aa: CASSESVNQPQHF
v_gene: TRBV11-3; d_gene: NA; abundance: NA; j_gene: TRBJ1-1; CDR3nt: TGTGCCAGCAGCCCCAGCCCCCGCGGCACTGAAGCTTTCTTT; CDR3aa: CASSPSPRGTEAFF
v_gene: TRBV6-5; d_gene: NA; abundance: NA; j_gene: TRBJ2-1; CDR3nt: TGTGCCAGCAGGGGACATCTGTGGGGGAATGAGCAGTTCTTC; CDR3aa: CASRGHLWGNEQFF
v_gene: TRBV2; d_gene: NA; abundance: NA; j_gene: TRBJ1-2; CDR3nt: TGTGCCAGCAGATCGAACAGGTTAAACTATGGCTACACCTTC; CDR3aa: CASRSNRLNYGYTF
v_gene: TRBV30; d_gene: TRBD1; abundance: NA; j_gene: TRBJ1-1; CDR3nt: TGTGCCTGGAGTCAGGGGGGGACTGAAGCTTTCTTT; CDR3aa: CAWSQGGTEAFF
v_gene: TRBV10-3; d_gene: NA; abundance: NA; j_gene: TRBJ2-5; CDR3nt: TGTGCCATCAGTGAGAAACAGGAGAGCAGACAAGAGACCCAGTACTTC; CDR3aa: CAISEKQESRQETQYF
v_gene: TRBV19; d_gene: TRBD1; abundance: once; j_gene: TRBJ1-5; CDR3nt: TGTGCCAGTAGTACCCGCCCGGGACAGGGGAATCATCAGCCCCAGCATTTT; CDR3aa: CASSTRPGQGNHQPQHF
v_gene: TRBV5-1; d_gene: NA; abundance: NA; j_gene: TRBJ2-5; CDR3nt: TGCGCCAGCAGCTCGACTGATGGACGGACGCTGAAGACCCAGTACTTC; CDR3aa: CASSSTDGRTLKTQYF
v_gene: TRBV30; d_gene: NA; abundance: once; j_gene: TRBJ1-5; CDR3nt: TGTGCCTGGAGTGCCAGCCACAATCAGCCCCAGCATTTT; CDR3aa: CAWSASHNQPQHF
v_gene: TRBV27; d_gene: TRBD2; abundance: NA; j_gene: TRBJ2-5; CDR3nt: TGTGCCAGCAACAGCGGGAGGGGAGGCGAGACCCAGTACTTC; CDR3aa: CASNSGRGGETQYF
v_gene: TRBV27; d_gene: NA; abundance: NA; j_gene: TRBJ1-6; CDR3nt: TGTGCCAGCAGAATGGACAGAGACAATTCACCCCTCCACTTT; CDR3aa: CASRMDRDNSPLHF
v_gene: TRBV20-1; d_gene: NA; abundance: NA; j_gene: TRBJ1-6; CDR3nt: TGCAGTGCAGAACATTCACCCCTCCACTTT; CDR3aa: CSAEHSPLHF
v_gene: TRBV18; d_gene: NA; abundance: NA; j_gene: TRBJ1-1; CDR3nt: TGTGCCAGCTCATGGGGCGGCAACACTGAAGCTTTCTTT; CDR3aa: CASSWGGNTEAFF
v_gene: TRBV7-8; d_gene: NA; abundance: NA; j_gene: TRBJ2-5; CDR3nt: TGTGCCAGCAGCTCTTGGGACATCGCGTCCAGGTTGGAGGAGACCCAGTACTTC; CDR3aa: CASSSWDIASRLEETQYF
v_gene: TRBV30; d_gene: TRBD1; abundance: NA; j_gene: TRBJ1-2; CDR3nt: TGTGCCTCCTCCCCAGGGGGGGGCTACACCTTC; CDR3aa: CASSPGGGYTF
v_gene: TRBV6-5; d_gene: NA; abundance: once; j_gene: TRBJ1-2; CDR3nt: TGTGCCAGCAGTTCCCGGGACAAACCTAGGGATGGCTACACCTTC; CDR3aa: CASSSRDKPRDGYTF
v_gene: TRBV6-5; d_gene: NA; abundance: NA; j_gene: TRBJ1-2; CDR3nt: TGTGCCAGCAGGGCCGCTTATGGCTACACCTTC; CDR3aa: CASRAAYGYTF
v_gene: TRBV5-4; d_gene: NA; abundance: NA; j_gene: TRBJ2-5; CDR3nt: TGTGCCAGCAGCCCGACCAGGGCGGAGACCCAGTACTTC; CDR3aa: CASSPTRAETQYF